Sequencing of this TCR beta chain was carried out in a study of graft-versus-host responses after intestinal transplantation. Graft tissue was processed to release intraepithelial and lamina propria lymphocytes. CDR3 length equals 15 residues. Germline V gives CDR1 MNHEY, CDR2 SMNVEV (reference sequence). V shed 6 bases, J shed 6 bases, and the junction held 7 bases outside the gene matches. This table comes from immunoSEQ multiplex PCR, and its TCRdb copy is limited to in-frame clones, with some not included. The sample has 9,000 to 15,000 clones; about 73% are singletons. The TCR originated in a human patient who received an intestinal transplant, so some T cells may come from the graft donor. The material was ileum tissue, obtained 142 days after intestinal transplantation. The chain combines TRBV27 with TRBJ2-1; 11 bases are shared with TRBD2. CDR3 bases: TGTGCCAGCAGGGACGGACTAGCGGGCCCCAATGAGCAGTTCTTC. Translating gives CASRDGLAGPNEQFF.